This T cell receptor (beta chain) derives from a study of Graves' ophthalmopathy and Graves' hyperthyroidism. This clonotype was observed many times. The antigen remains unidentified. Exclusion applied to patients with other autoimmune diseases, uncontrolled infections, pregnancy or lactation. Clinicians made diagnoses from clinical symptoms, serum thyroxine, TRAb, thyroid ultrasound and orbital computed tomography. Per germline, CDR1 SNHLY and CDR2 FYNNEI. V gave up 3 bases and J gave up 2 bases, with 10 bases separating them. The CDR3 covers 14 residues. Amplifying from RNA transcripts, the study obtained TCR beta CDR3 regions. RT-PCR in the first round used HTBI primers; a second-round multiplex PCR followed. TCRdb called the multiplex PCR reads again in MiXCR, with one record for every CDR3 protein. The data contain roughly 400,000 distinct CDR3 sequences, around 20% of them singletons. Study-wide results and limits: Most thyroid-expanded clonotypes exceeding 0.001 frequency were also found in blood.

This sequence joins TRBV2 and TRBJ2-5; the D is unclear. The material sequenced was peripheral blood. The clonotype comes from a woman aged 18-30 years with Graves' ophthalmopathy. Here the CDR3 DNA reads TGTGCCAGCAGTGACATTAGACGACAAGAGACCCAGTACTTC. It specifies CASSDIRRQETQYF.